This T cell receptor beta chain derives from a study of blood T cell repertoires in COVID-19. Overall study: Nucleic acid was either cDNA or gDNA, and it came from T cells, B-cell-depleted T cells, or PBMCs.

In the original processing: Scientists estimated how many nucleated cells there were by amplifying reference gene primers. TCRdb keeps only in-frame clones here, not all; method: immunoSEQ multiplex PCR. V, J and clone size are those of that table, while D and trimming were read from the DNA. The profile covers a few hundred thousand clones, with approximately 90% appearing a single time and 3% to 4.5% taken by the ten largest. Sequencing was performed on peripheral blood. The TCR was taken from a middle-aged woman with acute or convalescent COVID-19.

Written as DNA, the CDR3 is TGTGCCAGCAGTGCTCGGGGGGGGCACGGGGACACCGGGGAGCTGTTTTTT. It is translated as CASSARGGHGDTGELFF. The V call is TRBV6-2 or TRBV6-3, the J call TRBJ2-2; TRBD2 matches 8 bases. Germline V gene sequence: CDR1 MNHEY, CDR2 SVGEGT. The CDR3 spans 17 residues. J lost 3 bases, V lost 5 bases, and 11 bases had no gene match.